A single T cell receptor (beta chain) is shown here with its context. The data are from a study of control samples from healthy donors and cancer patients. Germline V gene data show CDR1 as ENHRY and CDR2 as SYGVKD. The ends were cut back, 2 bases at V and 3 bases at J, with 16 bases in the middle. The CDR3 has 16 amino acids. The table came from immunoSEQ multiplex PCR; TCRdb's copy has only in-frame clones and leaves some out. The sample comprises approximately 120,000 clones, 75% to 95% of which are singletons, and roughly 4% rests with the top ten. The TCR comes from a human donor in good health. The donor label of this sample is uncertain. The sequenced sample consisted of blood. The chain carries TRBV10-3 and TRBJ1-1, with D maybe TRBD1 (6 bases). CDR3 sequence reads: CAISEGGHRDDTEAFF. The CDR3 DNA reads TGTGCCATCAGTGAGGGGGGGCACAGGGATGACACTGAAGCTTTCTTT.